The 10 T cell receptor beta chains presented below share a single source sample, sequenced in a study of cytomegalovirus exposure and HLA in healthy donors. Primers included in the PCR were 60 Vbeta and 13 Jbeta primers. Only in-frame clones appear in the TCRdb table, and some are missing; sequencing was by immunoSEQ multiplex PCR. The sample lists nearly 110,000 clones, approximately 84% seen once, with approximately 2.2% in the top ten. The sequenced sample consisted of PBMCs. All receptors come from a man aged 25 to 40 in good health and CMV-seronegative.

This clone occurred a few times. The chain links TRBV30 to TRBJ2-5; 9 positions match TRBD2. Germline V CDR1 and CDR2: GTSNPN, SVGIG (reference sequence). The V segment lost 1 base and the J segment 6 bases; nucleotides outside the gene matches: 9. This CDR3 is 15 amino acids long. The CDR3 spells CAWSGRGGSGQTQYF. CDR3 DNA: TGTGCCTGGAGTGGGCGGGGGGGCAGTGGTCAGACCCAGTACTTC. Variable domain in full (rest from reference TRBV30 and TRBJ2-5): SQTIHQWPATLVQPVGSPLSLECTVEGTSNPNLYWYRQAAGRGLQLLFYSVGIGQISSEVPQNLSASRPQDRQFILSSKKLLLSDSGFYLCAWSGRGGSGQTQYFGPGTRLLVL.

The V call is TRBV10-2, the J call TRBJ2-7; TRBD2 agrees at 13 bases. CDR3 length: 15 amino acids. The J segment lost 7 bases and the V segment lost 7 bases, leaving 10 bases of the junction unmatched. The V gene's germline CDR1 is WSHSY and CDR2 SAAADI. The CDR3 here is CASMVPGTSGNEQYF. CDR3 bases: TGCGCCAGCATGGTTCCTGGGACTAGCGGGAATGAGCAGTACTTC.

This clone occurred once. This chain's CDR3 is CASSSRNADSYEQYF. The DNA for the CDR3 is TGTGCCAGCAGCTCCCGAAATGCAGACAGTTACGAGCAGTACTTC. This chain links TRBV13 with TRBJ2-7; maybe TRBD1 (5 bases). Germline loops: CDR1 PRHDT, CDR2 FYEKMQ (reference sequence). This CDR3 has 15 residues. Trimming left V 4 bases short and J 4 bases short, with 17 bases between.

This clone was seen only a few times. Written as DNA, the CDR3 is TGTGCCAGCAGCAAGCCCGGGACACTCAAAGAGACCCAGTACTTC. The encoded protein is CASSKPGTLKETQYF. The rearrangement uses TRBV5-4 and TRBJ2-5; TRBD1 is a possible D gene (6 bases). Germline V lookup: CDR1 SGHNT, CDR2 YYREEE (reference sequence). V dropped 4 bases and J dropped 3 bases, with 16 bases sitting between them. CDR3 length: 15 amino acids.

This clone was seen just once. The chain recombines TRBV30 with TRBJ1-6; D perhaps matches TRBD1 (5 bases). In germline, CDR1 is GTSNPN, CDR2 SVGIG (reference sequence). This CDR3 is 17 amino acids long. The CDR3 bases are TGTGCTTCCTCTCTGCAGGGAAAGATCCCCTATAATTCACCCCTCCACTTT. This codes for CASSLQGKIPYNSPLHF.

V usage is TRBV7-8 and J usage is TRBJ1-3, with 9 nucleotides matching TRBD1. The germline CDR1 and CDR2 sequences are SGHVS and FQNEAQ. CDR3 length: 16 amino acids. V shed 5 bases, J shed 4 bases, and the junction held 9 bases outside the gene matches. CDR3 in amino acids: CASSRSEGTGGNTIYF. The CDR3 bases are TGTGCCAGCAGCCGATCCGAAGGGACAGGGGGAAACACCATATATTTT.

V and J are TRBV7-2 and TRBJ1-6; D is unclear. The germline V and J ends were trimmed by 2 bases and 8 bases, with 7 bases remaining between them. Germline CDR1 reads SGHTA; CDR2 reads FQGNSA. This CDR3 comprises 13 residues. CDR3 sequence reads: CASSLPGDSPLHF. The CDR3 DNA is TGTGCCAGCAGCTTACCGGGAGATTCACCCCTCCACTTT.

The J gene is TRBJ1-5, the V gene TRBV18, with a possible D match to TRBD1 (5 bases). Germline V gene data show CDR1 as KGHSH and CDR2 as LQKENI. V lost 5 bases and J 9 bases, leaving 8 bases between the germline ends. CDR3 length: 11 residues. The CDR3 here is CASSGGGPQHF. CDR3 DNA: TGTGCCAGCTCAGGGGGGGGGCCCCAGCATTTT.

The chain joins TRBV7-8 to TRBJ2-5, with TRBD2 matching over 8 bases. Per the germline V gene, CDR1 is SGHVS and CDR2 is FQNEAQ. The CDR3 has 18 residues. V shed 2 bases and J 6 bases; nucleotides not matched to a gene: 17. CDR3 nucleotides: TGTGCCAGCAGCTTAAGGGGCCCACGTAACGGGGGGGCGAAGACCCAGTACTTC. Amino acid sequence: CASSLRGPRNGGAKTQYF.

The J gene is TRBJ1-1, the V gene TRBV15; D is ambiguous. CDR3 length equals 14 residues. V gave up 2 bases and J gave up 7 bases, with 14 bases separating them. CDR1 is LNHNV, CDR2 YYDKDF, per germline (reference sequence). The CDR3 DNA follows: TGTGCCACCAGCAGATTTGCGGGTGGCATTGAAGCTTTCTTT. Amino acid sequence: CATSRFAGGIEAFF.